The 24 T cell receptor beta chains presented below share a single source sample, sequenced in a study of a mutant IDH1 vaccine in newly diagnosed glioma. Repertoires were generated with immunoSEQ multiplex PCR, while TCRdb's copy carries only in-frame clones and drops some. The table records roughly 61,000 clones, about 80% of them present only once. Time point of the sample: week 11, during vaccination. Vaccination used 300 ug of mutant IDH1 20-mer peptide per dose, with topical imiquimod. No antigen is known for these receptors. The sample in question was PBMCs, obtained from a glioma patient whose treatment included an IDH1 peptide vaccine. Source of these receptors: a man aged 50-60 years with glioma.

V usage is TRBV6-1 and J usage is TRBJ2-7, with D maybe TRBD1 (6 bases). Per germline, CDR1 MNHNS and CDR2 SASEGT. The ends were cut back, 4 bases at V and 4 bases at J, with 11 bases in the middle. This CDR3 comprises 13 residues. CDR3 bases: TGTGCCAGCAGTGCCCGGACAGTGTACGAGCAGTACTTC. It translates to CASSARTVYEQYF.

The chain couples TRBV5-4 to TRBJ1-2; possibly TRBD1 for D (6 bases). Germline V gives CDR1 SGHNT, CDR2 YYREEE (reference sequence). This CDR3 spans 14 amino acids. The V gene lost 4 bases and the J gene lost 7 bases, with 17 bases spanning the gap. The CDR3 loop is CASSVQGNSGGYTF. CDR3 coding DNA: TGTGCCAGCAGCGTACAGGGAAATTCAGGTGGCTACACCTTC.

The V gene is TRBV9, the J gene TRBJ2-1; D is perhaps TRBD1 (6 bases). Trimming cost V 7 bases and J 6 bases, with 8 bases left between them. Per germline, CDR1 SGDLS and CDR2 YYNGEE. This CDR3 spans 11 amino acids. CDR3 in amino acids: CASGGGNEQFF. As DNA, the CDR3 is TGTGCCAGCGGGGGCGGCAATGAGCAGTTCTTC. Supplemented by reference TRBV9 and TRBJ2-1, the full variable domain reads DSGVTQTPKHLITATGQRVTLRCSPRSGDLSVYWYQQSLDQGLQFLIQYYNGEERAKGNILERFSAQQFPDLHSELNLSSLELGDSALYFCASGGGNEQFFGPGTRLTVL.

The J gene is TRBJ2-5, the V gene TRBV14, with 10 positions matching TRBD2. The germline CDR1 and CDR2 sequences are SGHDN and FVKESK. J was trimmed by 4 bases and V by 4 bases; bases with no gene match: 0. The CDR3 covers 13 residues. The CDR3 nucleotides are TGTGCCAGCAGCCGGACTAGCGGAGAGACCCAGTACTTC. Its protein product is CASSRTSGETQYF.

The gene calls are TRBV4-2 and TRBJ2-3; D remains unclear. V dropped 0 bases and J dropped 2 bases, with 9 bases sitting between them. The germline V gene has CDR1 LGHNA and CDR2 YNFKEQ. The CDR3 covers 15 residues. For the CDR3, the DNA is TGTGCCAGCAGCCAAGATATCGACTTCACAGATACGCAGTATTTT. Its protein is CASSQDIDFTDTQYF.

The DNA for the CDR3 is TGTGCCTGGAGTTCCCGGGAAAGTGGCTACACCTTC. Translated, it gives CAWSSRESGYTF. This chain uses TRBV30 with TRBJ1-2; D is unresolved. CDR1 and CDR2 from the germline V gene are GTSNPN and SVGIG (reference sequence). CDR3 length: 12 amino acids. Trimming removed 2 bases at V and 7 bases at J, with 11 bases between. The whole variable domain, filled in from reference TRBV30 and TRBJ1-2, reads SQTIHQWPATLVQPVGSPLSLECTVEGTSNPNLYWYRQAAGRGLQLLFYSVGIGQISSEVPQNLSASRPQDRQFILSSKKLLLSDSGFYLCAWSSRESGYTFGSGTRLTVV.

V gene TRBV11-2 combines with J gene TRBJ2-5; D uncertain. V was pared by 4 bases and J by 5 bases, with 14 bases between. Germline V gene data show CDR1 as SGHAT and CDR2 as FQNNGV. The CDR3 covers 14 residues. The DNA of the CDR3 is TGTGCCAGCAGCTCCTTTCAAACGAGGGAGACCCAGTACTTC. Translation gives CASSSFQTRETQYF. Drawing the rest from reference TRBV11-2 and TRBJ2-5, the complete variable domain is EAGVAQSPRYKIIEKRQSVAFWCNPISGHATLYWYQQILGQGPKLLIQFQNNGVVDDSQLPKDRFSAERLKGVDSTLKIQPAKLEDSAVYLCASSSFQTRETQYFGPGTRLLVL.

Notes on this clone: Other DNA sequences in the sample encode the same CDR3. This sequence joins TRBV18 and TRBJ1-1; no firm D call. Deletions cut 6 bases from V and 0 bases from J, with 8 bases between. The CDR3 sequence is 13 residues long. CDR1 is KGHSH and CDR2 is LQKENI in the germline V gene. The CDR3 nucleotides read TGTGCCAGCTCGCAAGGGTTGAACACTGAAGCTTTCTTT. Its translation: CASSQGLNTEAFF. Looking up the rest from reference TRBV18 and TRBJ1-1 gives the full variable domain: NAGVMQNPRHLVRRRGQEARLRCSPMKGHSHVYWYRQLPEEGLKFMVYLQKENIIDESGMPKERFSAEFPKEGPSILRIQQVVRGDSAAYFCASSQGLNTEAFFGQGTRLTVV.

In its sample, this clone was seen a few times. DNA of the CDR3: TGTGCCAGCAGTTACTCCGGGAACAATCAGCCCCAGCATTTT. This gives the protein CASSYSGNNQPQHF. V usage is TRBV6-5 and J usage is TRBJ1-5; D gene unclear. The V and J ends lost 0 bases and 3 bases respectively, with 6 bases between them. The CDR3 runs 14 residues. In germline, CDR1 is MNHEY, CDR2 SVGAGI.

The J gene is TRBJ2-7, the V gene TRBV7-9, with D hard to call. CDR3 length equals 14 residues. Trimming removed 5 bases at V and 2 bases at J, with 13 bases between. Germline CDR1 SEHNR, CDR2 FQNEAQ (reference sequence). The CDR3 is CASSKTDGPYEQYF. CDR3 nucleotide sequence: TGTGCCAGCAGCAAGACCGACGGCCCCTACGAGCAGTACTTC.

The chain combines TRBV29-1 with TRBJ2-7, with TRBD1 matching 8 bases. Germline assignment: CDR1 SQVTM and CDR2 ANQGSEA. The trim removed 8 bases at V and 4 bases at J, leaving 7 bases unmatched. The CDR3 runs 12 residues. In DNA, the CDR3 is TGCAGCTACGGACAGGGTGGATACGAGCAGTACTTC. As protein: CSYGQGGYEQYF.

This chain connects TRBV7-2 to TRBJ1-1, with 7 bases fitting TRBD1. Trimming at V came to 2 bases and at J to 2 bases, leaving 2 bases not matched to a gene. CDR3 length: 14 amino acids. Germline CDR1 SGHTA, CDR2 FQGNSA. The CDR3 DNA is TGTGCCAGCAGCTTAACAGGGGATAACACTGAAGCTTTCTTT. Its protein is CASSLTGDNTEAFF. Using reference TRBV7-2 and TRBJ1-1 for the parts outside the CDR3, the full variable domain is GAGVSQSPSNKVTEKGKDVELRCDPISGHTALYWYRQSLGQGLEFLIYFQGNSAPDKSGLPSDRFSAERTGGSVSTLTIQRTQQEDSAVYLCASSLTGDNTEAFFGQGTRLTVV.

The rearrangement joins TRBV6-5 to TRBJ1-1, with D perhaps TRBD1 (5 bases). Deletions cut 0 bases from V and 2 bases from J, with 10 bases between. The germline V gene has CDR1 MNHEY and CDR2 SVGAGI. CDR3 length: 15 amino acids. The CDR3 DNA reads TGTGCCAGCAGTTACTCGTCAGGGACCAACACTGAAGCTTTCTTT. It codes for CASSYSSGTNTEAFF.

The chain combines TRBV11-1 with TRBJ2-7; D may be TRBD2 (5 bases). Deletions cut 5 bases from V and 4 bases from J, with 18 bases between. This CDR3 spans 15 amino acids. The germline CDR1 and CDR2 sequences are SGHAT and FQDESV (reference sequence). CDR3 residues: CASSHPVEGKYEQYF. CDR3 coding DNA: TGTGCCAGCAGCCACCCCGTAGAGGGCAAATACGAGCAGTACTTC.

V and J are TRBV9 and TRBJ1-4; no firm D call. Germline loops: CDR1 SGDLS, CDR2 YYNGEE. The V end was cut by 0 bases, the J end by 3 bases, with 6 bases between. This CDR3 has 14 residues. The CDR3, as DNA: TGTGCCAGCAGCGTAGGGATGGCTAATGAAAAACTGTTTTTT. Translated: CASSVGMANEKLFF.

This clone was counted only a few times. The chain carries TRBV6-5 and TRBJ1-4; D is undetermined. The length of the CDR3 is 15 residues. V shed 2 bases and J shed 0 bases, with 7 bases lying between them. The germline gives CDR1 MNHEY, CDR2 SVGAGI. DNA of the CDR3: TGTGCCAGCAGTTACCAGGAGGCAACTAATGAAAAACTGTTTTTT. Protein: CASSYQEATNEKLFF.

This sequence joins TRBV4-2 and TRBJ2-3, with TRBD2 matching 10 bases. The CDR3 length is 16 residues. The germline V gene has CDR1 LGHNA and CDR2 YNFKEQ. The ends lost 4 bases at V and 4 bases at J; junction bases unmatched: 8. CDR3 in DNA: TGTGCCAGCAGCCGAGCGGGAGGGCCCTCGGCAGATACGCAGTATTTT. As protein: CASSRAGGPSADTQYF.

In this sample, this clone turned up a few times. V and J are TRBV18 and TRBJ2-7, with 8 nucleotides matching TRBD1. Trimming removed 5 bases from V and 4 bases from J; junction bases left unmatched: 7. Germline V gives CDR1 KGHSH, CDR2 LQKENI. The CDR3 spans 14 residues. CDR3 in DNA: TGTGCCAGCTCAGGACCGGGACAGGAATACGAGCAGTACTTC. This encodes CASSGPGQEYEQYF.

The CDR3 bases are TGTGCCAGCAGCTTCGACAGGGGAAGGACCCAGTACTTC. It is translated as CASSFDRGRTQYF. The J gene is TRBJ2-5, the V gene TRBV5-4; the match to TRBD1 covers 8 bases. Trimming cost V 2 bases and J 7 bases; bases outside gene matches: 4. The CDR3 consists of 13 residues. The germline gives CDR1 SGHNT, CDR2 YYREEE (reference sequence).

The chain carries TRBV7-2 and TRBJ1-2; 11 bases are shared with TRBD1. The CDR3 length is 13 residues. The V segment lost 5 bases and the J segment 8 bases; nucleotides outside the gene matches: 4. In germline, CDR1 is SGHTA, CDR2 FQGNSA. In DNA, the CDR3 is TGTGCCAGCAGCCTAGGGACAGGGGGAGGCTACACCTTC. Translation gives CASSLGTGGGYTF.

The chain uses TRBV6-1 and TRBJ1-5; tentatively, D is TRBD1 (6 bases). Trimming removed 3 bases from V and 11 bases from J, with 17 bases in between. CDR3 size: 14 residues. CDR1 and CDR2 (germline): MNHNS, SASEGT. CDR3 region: CASSDGQTLSAQHF. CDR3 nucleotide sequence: TGTGCCAGCAGTGACGGACAGACCCTATCGGCCCAGCATTTT.

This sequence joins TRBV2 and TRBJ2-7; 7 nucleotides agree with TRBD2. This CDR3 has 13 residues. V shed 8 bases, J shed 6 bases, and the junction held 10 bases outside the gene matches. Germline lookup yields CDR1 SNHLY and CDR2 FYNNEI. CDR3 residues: CASALAGGSEQYF. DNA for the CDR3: TGTGCCAGCGCCCTGGCCGGGGGGAGCGAGCAGTACTTC.

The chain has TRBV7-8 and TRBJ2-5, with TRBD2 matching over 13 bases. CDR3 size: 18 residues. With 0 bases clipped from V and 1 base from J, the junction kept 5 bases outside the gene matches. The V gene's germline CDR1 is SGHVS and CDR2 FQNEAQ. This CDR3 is CASSLAGTSGAVQETQYF. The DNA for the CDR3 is TGTGCCAGCAGCTTAGCTGGGACTAGCGGGGCTGTCCAAGAGACCCAGTACTTC. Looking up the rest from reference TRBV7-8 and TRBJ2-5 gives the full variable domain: GAGVSQSPRYKVAKRGQDVALRCDPISGHVSLFWYQQALGQGPEFLTYFQNEAQLDKSGLPSDRFFAERPEGSVSTLKIQRTQQEDSAVYLCASSLAGTSGAVQETQYFGPGTRLLVL.

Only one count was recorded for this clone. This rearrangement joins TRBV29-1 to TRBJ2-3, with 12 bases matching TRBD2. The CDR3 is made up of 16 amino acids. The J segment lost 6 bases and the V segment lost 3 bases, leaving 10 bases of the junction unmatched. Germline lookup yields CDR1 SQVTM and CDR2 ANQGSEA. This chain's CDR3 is CSVDASGRAKGDTQYF. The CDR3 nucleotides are TGCAGCGTTGATGCTAGCGGGAGGGCCAAGGGGGATACGCAGTATTTT.